A single sample gave rise to the 25 T cell receptor beta chains below, sequenced in a study of T-cell reconstitution after alpha-beta-depleted transplantation in children. Unique molecular identifiers were incorporated into the prepared TCRbeta library. One entry per CDR3 protein, called by TCRdb with MiXCR from the PCR reads. The sample includes about 580,000 distinct CDR3 sequences, 25% to 30% of them seen just once. The input for sequencing was PBMCs, taken before TCRalphabeta/CD19-depleted stem cell transplant. Receptor source: a boy less than two years old with Wiskott-Aldrich syndrome, due to receive a stem cell transplant.

The J gene is TRBJ2-3, the V gene TRBV5-5, with D possibly matching TRBD2 (6 bases). Trimming stripped 2 bases from V and 1 base from J, with 17 bases between. The CDR3 covers 17 residues. CDR1 and CDR2 (germline): SGHKS, YYEKEE (reference sequence). Written as DNA, the CDR3 is TGTGCCAGCAGCTTTCGATCTCTTCCTAGCGGCACAGATACGCAGTATTTT. This translates into CASSFRSLPSGTDTQYF.

V gene TRBV2 combines with J gene TRBJ1-5; D might be TRBD1 (6 bases). Germline V gene sequence: CDR1 SNHLY, CDR2 FYNNEI. The V and J ends lost 4 bases and 2 bases respectively, with 18 bases between them. The CDR3 consists of 17 residues. CDR3 region: CASSVRGGGPGNQPQHF. CDR3 DNA sequence: TGTGCCAGCAGTGTGAGGGGGGGGGGACCTGGCAATCAGCCCCAGCATTTT.

V is TRBV7-2 and J is TRBJ2-7; D perhaps matches TRBD1 (6 bases). The CDR3 totals 15 residues. V lost 5 bases, J lost 0 bases, and 14 bases lay in between. Germline CDR1 reads SGHTA; CDR2 reads FQGNSA. This CDR3 is CASSRQVTSSYEQYF. The CDR3 nucleotides are TGTGCCAGCAGCAGACAGGTTACTAGCTCCTACGAGCAGTACTTC.

The chain uses TRBV10-2 and TRBJ2-3, with D perhaps TRBD2 (6 bases). The germline gives CDR1 WSHSY, CDR2 SAAADI. The CDR3 contains 15 residues. V was clipped by 6 bases and J by 0 bases, with 13 bases between them. The DNA for the CDR3 is TGCGCCAGCAGGGGGCTAGCGACTAGCACAGATACGCAGTATTTT. It specifies CASRGLATSTDTQYF.

The genes are TRBV12-3 or TRBV12-4 and TRBJ2-1; no clear D gene. CDR3 size: 13 residues. V was clipped by 3 bases and J by 5 bases, with 8 bases between them. CDR3 coding DNA: TGTGCCAGCAGTTTGTCCCAAAACAATGAGCAGTTCTTC. It encodes CASSLSQNNEQFF.

V and J are TRBV7-3 and TRBJ2-1; 7 nucleotides line up with TRBD2. The V gene end was trimmed by 6 bases and the J gene end by 2 bases; junction bases not matched to a gene: 4. This CDR3 is 14 amino acids long. Germline CDR1 SGHTA, CDR2 FQGTGA. This CDR3 reads CASSLAAPYNEQFF. Here the CDR3 DNA reads TGTGCCAGCAGTCTAGCGGCCCCCTACAATGAGCAGTTCTTC.

The chain is built from TRBV2 and TRBJ1-1; D is unresolved. The germline V and J ends were trimmed by 6 bases and 5 bases, with 25 bases remaining between them. CDR1 and CDR2 from the germline V gene are SNHLY and FYNNEI. CDR3 size: 17 residues. CDR3 amino acids: CASSPRVSNVARTEAFF. DNA of the CDR3: TGTGCCAGCAGCCCTAGGGTGAGCAACGTGGCAAGGACTGAAGCTTTCTTT.

This clonotype was seen a handful of times. V gene TRBV5-1 combines with J gene TRBJ2-7, with 8 bases matching TRBD2. V gave up 1 base and J gave up 2 bases; unmatched junction bases: 8. The germline gives CDR1 SGHRS, CDR2 YFSETQ. This CDR3 contains 16 residues. For the CDR3, the DNA is TGCGCCAGCAGCTTGCGGCTACTAGCGGAAGCCTACGAGCAGTACTTC. It encodes CASSLRLLAEAYEQYF. Supplemented by reference TRBV5-1 and TRBJ2-7, the full variable domain reads KAGVTQTPRYLIKTRGQQVTLSCSPISGHRSVSWYQQTPGQGLQFLFEYFSETQRNKGNFPGRFSGRQFSNSRSEMNVSTLELGDSALYLCASSLRLLAEAYEQYFGPGTRLTVT.

This clonotype turned up a few times. The chain employs TRBV20-1 and TRBJ2-3; D may be TRBD1 (6 bases). Trimming removed 6 bases from V and 2 bases from J, with 15 bases in between. In germline, CDR1 is DFQATT, CDR2 SNEGSKA (reference sequence). The CDR3 extends over 14 amino acids. This CDR3 reads CSAASQGHTDTQYF. In DNA, the CDR3 is TGCAGTGCCGCTTCGCAGGGGCACACAGATACGCAGTATTTT.

This clonotype was seen a handful of times. The chain employs TRBV11-2 and TRBJ2-1; 9 positions agree with TRBD2. The CDR3 covers 17 residues. Germline CDR1 reads SGHAT; CDR2 reads FQNNGV. J gave up 2 bases and V 0 bases, and 5 bases lay outside the gene matches. The CDR3 DNA reads as TGTGCCAGCAGCTTAGAGGTAGGCGGGAGGGCCTACAATGAGCAGTTCTTC. Translation gives CASSLEVGGRAYNEQFF. The variable domain in full, completed from reference TRBV11-2 and TRBJ2-1, reads EAGVAQSPRYKIIEKRQSVAFWCNPISGHATLYWYQQILGQGPKLLIQFQNNGVVDDSQLPKDRFSAERLKGVDSTLKIQPAKLEDSAVYLCASSLEVGGRAYNEQFFGPGTRLTVL.

This rearrangement joins TRBV5-1 to TRBJ2-3, with D maybe TRBD2 (5 bases). In germline, CDR1 is SGHRS, CDR2 YFSETQ. Between the trimmed V and J ends, which lost 4 bases and 0 bases, there was a span of 12 bases. The length of the CDR3 is 15 residues. In DNA form, the CDR3 reads TGCGCCAGCAGCCGCCGGGGAAGCAGCACAGATACGCAGTATTTT. Translated, it gives CASSRRGSSTDTQYF. Supplemented by reference TRBV5-1 and TRBJ2-3, the full variable domain reads KAGVTQTPRYLIKTRGQQVTLSCSPISGHRSVSWYQQTPGQGLQFLFEYFSETQRNKGNFPGRFSGRQFSNSRSEMNVSTLELGDSALYLCASSRRGSSTDTQYFGPGTRLTVL.

This clonotype turned up a few times. The rearrangement uses TRBV20-1 and TRBJ2-1, with 7 bases lining up with TRBD2. The CDR3 runs 13 residues. Unmatched junction bases numbered 3, after V lost 3 bases and J lost 4 bases. CDR1 is DFQATT and CDR2 is SNEGSKA in the germline V gene (reference sequence). The chain's CDR3 is CSARGTIYNEQFF. CDR3 DNA: TGCAGTGCTAGGGGGACTATATACAATGAGCAGTTCTTC.

This clonotype was counted a few times. This chain joins TRBV6-5 and TRBJ1-1; possible D gene TRBD1, 6 bases. This CDR3 spans 14 amino acids. Germline CDR1 MNHEY, CDR2 SVGAGI. V lost 6 bases to trimming and J lost 1 base, with 12 bases between them. CDR3 region: CASSWGGPNTEAFF. Written as DNA, the CDR3 is TGTGCCAGCAGCTGGGGGGGGCCGAACACTGAAGCTTTCTTT.

V is TRBV29-1 and J is TRBJ2-7; D gene unclear. The V and J ends lost 7 bases and 1 base respectively, with 8 bases between them. This CDR3 is built from 11 residues. Germline assignment: CDR1 SQVTM and CDR2 ANQGSEA. CDR3: CSGRNSYEQYF. The CDR3 DNA reads as TGCAGCGGCCGGAATTCCTACGAGCAGTACTTC.

The table lists this clonotype with a few counts. The rearrangement uses TRBV4-1 and TRBJ2-1, with D unresolved. The V gene lost 0 bases and the J gene lost 5 bases, with 8 bases spanning the gap. Germline CDR1 is MGHRA and CDR2 is YSYEKL. The CDR3 loop spans 14 amino acids. The CDR3: CASSQDRANNEQFF. CDR3 DNA: TGCGCCAGCAGCCAAGATAGGGCTAACAATGAGCAGTTCTTC.

V gene TRBV5-1 combines with J gene TRBJ2-1; D might be TRBD2 (6 bases). The CDR3 extends over 15 amino acids. Deletions cut 1 base from V and 10 bases from J, with 18 bases between. Germline values: CDR1 SGHRS, CDR2 YFSETQ. Here the CDR3 DNA reads TGCGCCAGCAGCTTGTTAGCCACGGGAGATTCCGAGCAGTTCTTC. Protein sequence: CASSLLATGDSEQFF.

This clonotype was picked up a small number of times. The rearrangement joins TRBV12-3 or TRBV12-4 to TRBJ2-5; D not certain. The CDR3 is 13 amino acids. Trimming removed 3 bases from V and 4 bases from J, with 9 bases in between. CDR3 nucleotides: TGTGCCAGCAGTTTTGGAGCGTTAGAGACCCAGTACTTC. Translated, it gives CASSFGALETQYF.

The chain is built from TRBV29-1 and TRBJ2-2; D is unclear. Trimming cost V 7 bases and J 2 bases, with 11 bases left between them. The germline V gene encodes CDR1 SQVTM and CDR2 ANQGSEA. The CDR3 runs 13 residues. The CDR3 DNA is TGCAGCGCCGACAAAGAAAACACCGGGGAGCTGTTTTTT. It yields the protein CSADKENTGELFF.

The gene calls are TRBV7-7 and TRBJ2-1, with TRBD2 matching over 11 bases. With 2 bases clipped from V and 3 bases from J, the junction kept 6 bases outside the gene matches. CDR3 length: 17 residues. Per germline, CDR1 SSHAT and CDR2 FNYEAQ (reference sequence). In nucleotides, the CDR3 is TGTGCCAGCAGCTTAACCCACGGGACTAGCGGCTACAATGAGCAGTTCTTC. Encoded protein: CASSLTHGTSGYNEQFF.

This chain's CDR3 is CASSQDQKETQYF. CDR3 nucleotide sequence: TGTGCCAGCAGCCAGGATCAAAAGGAGACCCAGTACTTC. The V gene is TRBV3-1, the J gene TRBJ2-5; D ambiguous. Deletions cut 3 bases from V and 5 bases from J, with 10 bases between. The CDR3 is 13 residues long. The germline V gene has CDR1 LGHDT and CDR2 YNNKEL (reference sequence).

This clonotype was counted only a few times. This chain joins TRBV5-1 and TRBJ2-3; D may be TRBD2 (6 bases). The V end lost 2 bases, the J end lost 2 bases, and 9 bases lay between the germline ends. The germline V gene encodes CDR1 SGHRS and CDR2 YFSETQ. This CDR3 has 14 residues. The DNA for the CDR3 is TGCGCCAGCAGCTTTAGCGGCCTCACAGATACGCAGTATTTT. Translating it yields CASSFSGLTDTQYF.

This clonotype was observed a few times. CDR3 in amino acids: CASSLLRQGDTEAFF. The DNA for the CDR3 is TGTGCCAGCAGTCTTTTAAGGCAGGGGGACACTGAAGCTTTCTTT. V is TRBV7-9 and J is TRBJ1-1; 7 bases fit TRBD1. This CDR3 has 15 amino acids. J lost 3 bases, V lost 6 bases, and 10 bases had no gene match. CDR1 and CDR2 (germline): SEHNR, FQNEAQ (reference sequence).

This clonotype was observed a few times. This sequence joins TRBV5-6 and TRBJ2-6, with D possibly being TRBD1 or TRBD2 (5 bases each). Trimming removed 3 bases from V and 1 base from J, with 14 bases in between. Germline V lookup: CDR1 SGHDT, CDR2 YYEEEE. CDR3 length equals 17 residues. CDR3 loop: CASSWTGARSGANVLTF. CDR3 coding DNA: TGTGCCAGCAGCTGGACCGGGGCGAGATCTGGGGCCAACGTCCTGACTTTC.

The J gene is TRBJ2-5, the V gene TRBV6-1; 10 bases align to TRBD2. Looked up from germline, CDR1 is MNHNS and CDR2 is SASEGT. This CDR3 is built from 14 residues. With 8 bases clipped from V and 4 bases from J, the junction kept 7 bases outside the gene matches. The DNA for the CDR3 is TGTGCCAGCGAATCCTTAGCGGGAGGAGAGACCCAGTACTTC. Translation: CASESLAGGETQYF.

The table lists this clonotype with a few counts. The chain links TRBV7-6 to TRBJ2-1, with 9 bases that match TRBD2. Trimming took 3 bases from V and 4 from J; bases not matched to a gene: 4. Germline values: CDR1 SGHVS, CDR2 FNYEAQ. The CDR3 has 15 amino acids. The CDR3 region has the DNA TGTGCCAGCAGCTTTAGCGGGAGAGGATACAATGAGCAGTTCTTC. Its translation is CASSFSGRGYNEQFF. The complete variable domain, with remaining parts taken from reference TRBV7-6 and TRBJ2-1, reads GAGVSQSPRYKVTKRGQDVALRCDPISGHVSLYWYRQALGQGPEFLTYFNYEAQQDKSGLPNDRFSAERPEGSISTLTIQRTEQRDSAMYRCASSFSGRGYNEQFFGPGTRLTVL.